This TCR beta chain was captured by sequencing in a study of patients and donors after allogeneic stem cell transplantation. TCRdb fed the RT-PCR reads into MiXCR, producing one record per CDR3 protein. The sample carries about a million distinct CDR3 sequences, 18% recorded once. V gave up 3 bases and J gave up 0 bases; unmatched junction bases: 6. CDR1 is LGHDT, CDR2 YNNKEL, per germline (reference sequence). This CDR3 is 16 amino acids long. The sequence was obtained from a human donor who was either an allogeneic HSCT recipient or a stem cell or donor lymphocyte infusion donor (not recorded which). It is not recorded whose cells these are; they may come from a transplant donor. The chain couples TRBV3-1 to TRBJ2-3; 7 bases align to TRBD2. Sequencing was carried out using blood, either unsorted or a sorted T cell fraction (not recorded which). CDR3 amino acids: CASSHRRGSSTDTQYF. For the CDR3, the DNA is TGTGCCAGCAGCCATCGGCGGGGGAGCAGCACAGATACGCAGTATTTT.